A selection of T cell receptor beta chains follows, all from one sample in a study of T cells after yellow fever vaccination. From the 5' RACE reads, TCRdb called clonotypes with MiXCR, one entry per CDR3 protein. The sample records approximately 300,000 distinct CDR3 sequences, approximately 12% being singletons. The sequenced sample was CD4+ T cells sorted from PBMCs, obtained 45 days after the yellow fever booster vaccination. The source is a man in his late teens or twenties who received the YFV17D yellow fever vaccine. The CDR3 runs from the conserved cysteine through the conserved F or W. The D gene is left open where the match is weak. The listing skips clone size in some rows; elsewhere it reads once, few, many or a size class.

J gene: TRBJ2-1
V gene: TRBV3-1
D gene: .
clone size: .
CDR3 protein: CASSQEGRQYNEQFF
CDR3 DNA: TGTGCCAGCAGCCAAGAGGGACGACAGTACAATGAGCAGTTCTTC

J gene: TRBJ2-2
V gene: TRBV5-1
D gene: .
clone size: few
CDR3 protein: CASTNPWNTGELFF
CDR3 DNA: TGCGCCAGCACCAACCCTTGGAACACCGGGGAGCTGTTTTTT

J gene: TRBJ1-1
V gene: TRBV7-2
D gene: .
clone size: many
CDR3 protein: CASSLDIRGTEAFF
CDR3 DNA: TGTGCCAGCAGCTTAGATATTCGGGGAACTGAAGCTTTCTTT

J gene: TRBJ2-1
V gene: TRBV5-1
D gene: .
clone size: many
CDR3 protein: CASSSQGRNEQFF
CDR3 DNA: TGCGCCAGCAGTTCCCAGGGTAGGAATGAGCAGTTCTTC

J gene: TRBJ1-2
V gene: TRBV7-2
D gene: TRBD1
clone size: few
CDR3 protein: CASSFLSTGNYGYTF
CDR3 DNA: TGTGCCAGCAGCTTCTTGTCGACAGGGAACTATGGCTACACCTTC

J gene: TRBJ2-5
V gene: TRBV7-2
D gene: TRBD2
clone size: few
CDR3 protein: CASSSGGWQETQYF
CDR3 DNA: TGTGCCAGCAGCTCGGGGGGTTGGCAAGAGACCCAGTACTTC

J gene: TRBJ1-5
V gene: TRBV19
D gene: TRBD1
clone size: .
CDR3 protein: CASSSLQGANNQPQHF
CDR3 DNA: TGTGCCAGTAGTTCTCTACAGGGGGCAAACAATCAGCCCCAGCATTTT

J gene: TRBJ1-6
V gene: TRBV6-5
D gene: .
clone size: .
CDR3 protein: CASSYGQGISSPLHF
CDR3 DNA: TGTGCCAGCAGTTACGGCCAGGGGATTAGTTCACCCCTCCACTTT

J gene: TRBJ1-3
V gene: TRBV7-8
D gene: .
clone size: few
CDR3 protein: CASSPRDFSGNTIYF
CDR3 DNA: TGTGCCAGCAGCCCTAGGGACTTCTCTGGAAACACCATATATTTT

J gene: TRBJ1-5
V gene: TRBV7-2
D gene: TRBD1
clone size: .
CDR3 protein: CASSWTGINQPQHF
CDR3 DNA: TGTGCCAGCAGCTGGACAGGGATAAATCAGCCCCAGCATTTT

J gene: TRBJ2-1
V gene: TRBV11-3
D gene: TRBD1
clone size: .
CDR3 protein: CASSLGDRVHNEQFF
CDR3 DNA: TGTGCCAGCAGCTTAGGGGACAGGGTACACAATGAGCAGTTCTTC